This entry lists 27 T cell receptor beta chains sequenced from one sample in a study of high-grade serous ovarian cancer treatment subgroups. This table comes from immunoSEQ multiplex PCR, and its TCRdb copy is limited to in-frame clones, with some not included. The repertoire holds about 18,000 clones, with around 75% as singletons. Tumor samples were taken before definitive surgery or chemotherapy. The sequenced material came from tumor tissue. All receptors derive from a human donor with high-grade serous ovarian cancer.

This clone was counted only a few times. CDR3 in amino acids: CASSVEGFGEQYF. The DNA for the CDR3 is TGTGCCAGCAGCGTAGAGGGTTTCGGCGAGCAGTACTTC. The V gene is TRBV9, the J gene TRBJ2-7, with D unresolved. The CDR3 length is 13 residues. Germline CDR1 reads SGDLS; CDR2 reads YYNGEE. V gave up 0 bases and J gave up 6 bases, with 10 bases separating them.

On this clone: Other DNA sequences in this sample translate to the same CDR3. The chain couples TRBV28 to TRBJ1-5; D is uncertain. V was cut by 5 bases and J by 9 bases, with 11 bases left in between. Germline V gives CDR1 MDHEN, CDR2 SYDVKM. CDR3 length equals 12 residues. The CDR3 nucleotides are TGTGCCAGCAGTCTACCCCGTGGGCCCCAGCATTTT. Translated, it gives CASSLPRGPQHF.

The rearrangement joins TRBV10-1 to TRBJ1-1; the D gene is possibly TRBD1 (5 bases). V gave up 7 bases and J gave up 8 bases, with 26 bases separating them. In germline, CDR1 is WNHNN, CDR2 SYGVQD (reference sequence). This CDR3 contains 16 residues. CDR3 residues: CASIGSRARRNREAFF. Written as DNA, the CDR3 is TGCGCCAGCATTGGGAGCAGGGCCCGTCGCAACAGGGAAGCTTTCTTT.

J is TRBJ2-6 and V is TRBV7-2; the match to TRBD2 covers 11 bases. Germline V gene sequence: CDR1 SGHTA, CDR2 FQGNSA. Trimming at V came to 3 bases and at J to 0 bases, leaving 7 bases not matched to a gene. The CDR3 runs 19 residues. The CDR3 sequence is CASSFGLAGPHSGANVLTF. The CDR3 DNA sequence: TGTGCCAGCAGCTTCGGACTAGCGGGTCCACACTCTGGGGCCAACGTCCTGACTTTC.

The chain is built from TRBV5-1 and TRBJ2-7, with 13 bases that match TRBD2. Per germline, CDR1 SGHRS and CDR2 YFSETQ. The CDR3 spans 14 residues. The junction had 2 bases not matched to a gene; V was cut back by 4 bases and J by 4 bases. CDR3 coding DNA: TGCGCCAGCAGCAAGGGACTAGCGGGATACGAGCAGTACTTC. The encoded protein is CASSKGLAGYEQYF.

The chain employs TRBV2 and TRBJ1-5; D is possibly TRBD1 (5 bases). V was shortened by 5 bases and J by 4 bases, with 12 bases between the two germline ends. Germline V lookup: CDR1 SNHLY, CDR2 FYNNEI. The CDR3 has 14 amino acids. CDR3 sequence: CASSPDSPNQPQHF. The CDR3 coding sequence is TGTGCCAGCAGTCCCGACAGCCCAAATCAGCCCCAGCATTTT.

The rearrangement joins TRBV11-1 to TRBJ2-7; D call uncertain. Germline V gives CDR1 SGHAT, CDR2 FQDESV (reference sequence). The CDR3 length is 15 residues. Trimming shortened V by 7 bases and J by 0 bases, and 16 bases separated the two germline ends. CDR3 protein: CASTTSEAASYEQYF. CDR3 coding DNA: TGTGCCAGCACTACGAGTGAGGCAGCCTCCTACGAGCAGTACTTC.

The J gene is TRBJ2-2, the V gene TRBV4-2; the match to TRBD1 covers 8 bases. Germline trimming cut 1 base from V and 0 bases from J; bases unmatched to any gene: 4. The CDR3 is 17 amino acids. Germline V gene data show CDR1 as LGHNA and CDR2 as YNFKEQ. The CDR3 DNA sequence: TGTGCCAGCAGCCAAGTCCGACAGGGGTCGAACACCGGGGAGCTGTTTTTT. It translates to CASSQVRQGSNTGELFF.

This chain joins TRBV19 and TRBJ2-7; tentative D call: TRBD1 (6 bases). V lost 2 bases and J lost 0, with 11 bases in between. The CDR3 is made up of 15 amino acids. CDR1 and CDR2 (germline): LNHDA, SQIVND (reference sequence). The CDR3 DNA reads TGTGCCAGTAGTATATCGACAGGACCCTCCTACGAGCAGTACTTC. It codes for CASSISTGPSYEQYF.

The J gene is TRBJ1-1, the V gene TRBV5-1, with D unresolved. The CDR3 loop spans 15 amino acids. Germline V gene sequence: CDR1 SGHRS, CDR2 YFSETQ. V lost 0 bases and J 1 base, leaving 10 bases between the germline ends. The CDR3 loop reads CASSLVPLGNTEAFF. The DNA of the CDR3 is TGCGCCAGCAGCTTGGTTCCCCTGGGGAACACTGAAGCTTTCTTT.

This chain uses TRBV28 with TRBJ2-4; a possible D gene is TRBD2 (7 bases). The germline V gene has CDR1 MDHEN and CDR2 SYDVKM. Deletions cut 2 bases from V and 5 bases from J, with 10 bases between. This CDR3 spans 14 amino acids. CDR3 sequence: CASSLGGAQNIQYF. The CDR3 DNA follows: TGTGCCAGCAGTTTAGGGGGGGCGCAAAACATTCAGTACTTC.

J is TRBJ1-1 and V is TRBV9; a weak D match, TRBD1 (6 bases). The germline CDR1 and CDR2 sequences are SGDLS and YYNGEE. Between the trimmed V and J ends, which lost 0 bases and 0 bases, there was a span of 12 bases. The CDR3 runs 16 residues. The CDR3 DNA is TGTGCCAGCAGCGTAGGAGGGGGGGGGATGAACACTGAAGCTTTCTTT. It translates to CASSVGGGGMNTEAFF.

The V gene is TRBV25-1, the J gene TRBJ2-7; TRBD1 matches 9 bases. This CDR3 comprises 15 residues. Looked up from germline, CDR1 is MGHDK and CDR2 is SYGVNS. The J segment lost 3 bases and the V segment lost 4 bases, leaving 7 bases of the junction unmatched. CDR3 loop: CASSGQGDHRYEQYF. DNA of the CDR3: TGTGCCAGCAGTGGACAGGGGGATCACCGCTACGAGCAGTACTTC.

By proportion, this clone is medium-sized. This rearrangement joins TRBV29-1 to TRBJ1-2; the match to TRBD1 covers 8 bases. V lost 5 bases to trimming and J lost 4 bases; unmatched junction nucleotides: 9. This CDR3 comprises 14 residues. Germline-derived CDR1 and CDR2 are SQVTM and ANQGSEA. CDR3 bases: TGCAGCGTTTCTGGACAGGGCTTCGTCTATGGCTACACCTTC. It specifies CSVSGQGFVYGYTF.

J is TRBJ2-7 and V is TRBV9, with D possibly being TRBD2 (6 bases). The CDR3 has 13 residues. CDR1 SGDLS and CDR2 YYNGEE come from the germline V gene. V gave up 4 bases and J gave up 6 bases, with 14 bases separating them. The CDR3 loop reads CASSPRGSTEQYF. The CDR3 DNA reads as TGTGCCAGCAGCCCCCGGGGGAGCACCGAGCAGTACTTC.

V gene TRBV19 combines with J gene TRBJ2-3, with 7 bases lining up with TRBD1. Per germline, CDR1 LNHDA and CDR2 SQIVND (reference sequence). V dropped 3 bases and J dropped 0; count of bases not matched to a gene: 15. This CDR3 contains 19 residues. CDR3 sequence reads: CASSMRGYGDSDSTDTQYF. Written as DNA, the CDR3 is TGTGCCAGTAGTATGAGGGGCTATGGGGACAGCGATAGCACAGATACGCAGTATTTT.

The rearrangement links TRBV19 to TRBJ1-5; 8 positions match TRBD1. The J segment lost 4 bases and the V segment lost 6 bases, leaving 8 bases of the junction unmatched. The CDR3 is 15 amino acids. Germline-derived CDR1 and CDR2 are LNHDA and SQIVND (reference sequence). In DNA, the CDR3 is TGTGCCAGTAGCCAGACAGGGGACAAAAATCAGCCCCAGCATTTT. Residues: CASSQTGDKNQPQHF. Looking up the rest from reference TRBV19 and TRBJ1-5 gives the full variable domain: DGGITQSPKYLFRKEGQNVTLSCEQNLNHDAMYWYRQDPGQGLRLIYYSQIVNDFQKGDIAEGYSVSREKKESFPLTVTSAQKNPTAFYLCASSQTGDKNQPQHFGDGTRLSIL.

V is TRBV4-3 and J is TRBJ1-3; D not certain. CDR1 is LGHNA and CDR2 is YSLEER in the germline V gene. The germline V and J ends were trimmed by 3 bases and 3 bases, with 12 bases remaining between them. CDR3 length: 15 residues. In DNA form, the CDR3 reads TGCGCCAGCAGCCAGGACCGGACTGTTGGAAACACCATATATTTT. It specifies CASSQDRTVGNTIYF.

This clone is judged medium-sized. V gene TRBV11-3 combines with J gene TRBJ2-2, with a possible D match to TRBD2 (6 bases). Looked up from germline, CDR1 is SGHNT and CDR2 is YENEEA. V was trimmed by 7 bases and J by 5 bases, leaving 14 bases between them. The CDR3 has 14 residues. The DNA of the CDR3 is TGTGCCAGCACCAAATACGGGGGTACCGGGGAGCTGTTTTTT. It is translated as CASTKYGGTGELFF.

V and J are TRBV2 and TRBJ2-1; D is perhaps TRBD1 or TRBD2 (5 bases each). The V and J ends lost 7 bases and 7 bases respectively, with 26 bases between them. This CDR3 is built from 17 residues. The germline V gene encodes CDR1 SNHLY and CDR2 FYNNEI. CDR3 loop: CASTPLGTGARRNEQFF. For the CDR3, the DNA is TGTGCCAGCACTCCCCTCGGGACGGGCGCGAGGAGGAATGAGCAGTTCTTC.

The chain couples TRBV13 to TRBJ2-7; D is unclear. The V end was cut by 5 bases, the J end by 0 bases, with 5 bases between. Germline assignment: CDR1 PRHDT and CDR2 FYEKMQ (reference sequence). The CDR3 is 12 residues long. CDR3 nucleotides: TGTGCCAGCAGCACCCTCTCCTACGAGCAGTACTTC. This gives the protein CASSTLSYEQYF.

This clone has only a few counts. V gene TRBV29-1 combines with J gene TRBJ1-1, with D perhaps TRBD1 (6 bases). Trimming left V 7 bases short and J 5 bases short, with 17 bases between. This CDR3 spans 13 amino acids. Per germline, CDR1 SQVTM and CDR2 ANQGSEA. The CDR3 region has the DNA TGCAGCGGTATGACAGGTGCTATAACTGAAGCTTTCTTT. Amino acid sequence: CSGMTGAITEAFF.

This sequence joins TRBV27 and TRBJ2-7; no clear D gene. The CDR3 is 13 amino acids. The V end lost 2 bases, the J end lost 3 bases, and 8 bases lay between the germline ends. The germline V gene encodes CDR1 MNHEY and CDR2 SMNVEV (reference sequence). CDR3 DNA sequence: TGTGCCAGCAGTTTAGGGGAAGACTACGAGCAGTACTTC. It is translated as CASSLGEDYEQYF.

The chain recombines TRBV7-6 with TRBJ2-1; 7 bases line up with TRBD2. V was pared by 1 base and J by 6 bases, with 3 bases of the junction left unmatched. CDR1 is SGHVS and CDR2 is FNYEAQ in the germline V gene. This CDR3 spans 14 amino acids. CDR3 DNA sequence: TGTGCCAGCAGCTTAGTTTCGGGGGGCAATGAGCAGTTCTTC. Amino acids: CASSLVSGGNEQFF.

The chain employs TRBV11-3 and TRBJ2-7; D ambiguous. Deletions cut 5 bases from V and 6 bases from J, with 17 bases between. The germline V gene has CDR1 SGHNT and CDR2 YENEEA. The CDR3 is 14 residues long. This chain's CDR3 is CASSPHLGVAEQYF. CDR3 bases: TGTGCCAGCAGCCCGCACCTGGGTGTCGCCGAGCAGTACTTC.

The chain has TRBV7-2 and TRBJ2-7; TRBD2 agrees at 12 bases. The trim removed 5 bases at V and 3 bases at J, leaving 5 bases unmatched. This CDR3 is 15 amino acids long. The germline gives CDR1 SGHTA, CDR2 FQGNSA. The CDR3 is CASSGGLAGFYEQYF. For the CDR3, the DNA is TGTGCCAGCAGCGGTGGACTAGCGGGATTCTACGAGCAGTACTTC.

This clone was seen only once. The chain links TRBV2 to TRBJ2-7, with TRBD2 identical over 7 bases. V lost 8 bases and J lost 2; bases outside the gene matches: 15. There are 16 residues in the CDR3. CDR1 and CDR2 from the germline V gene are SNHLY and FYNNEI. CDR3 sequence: CASVSPTWREPYEQYF. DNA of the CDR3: TGTGCCAGCGTTAGCCCAACGTGGCGGGAGCCCTACGAGCAGTACTTC.